This TCR beta chain was profiled in a study of OX40 agonist ivuxolimab in advanced cancers. This clone was observed once. Data came from immunoSEQ multiplex PCR; TCRdb stores just in-frame clones and leaves some out. The sample has tens of thousands of clones; 90% are singletons. The specimen comprised CD4+ or CD8+ T cells sorted from blood, sampled in a trial of the OX40 agonist ivuxolimab. This sequence originates from an adult with an advanced solid tumor such as melanoma, head and neck, liver or kidney cancer.

CDR3 sequence: CAWNRGLGNTIYF. CDR3 bases: TGTGCCTGGAACAGGGGGCTTGGAAACACCATATATTTT. This sequence joins TRBV30 and TRBJ1-3; 9 positions match TRBD1. This CDR3 has 13 amino acids. After removal of 4 bases from V and 3 bases from J, the junction contained 1 base not matched to a gene. Germline assignment: CDR1 GTSNPN and CDR2 SVGIG (reference sequence).